This is a list of T cell receptor beta chains from one sample in a study of blood T cell repertoires in COVID-19. Some clones are missing from TCRdb's copy, which holds only in-frame ones; the method was immunoSEQ multiplex PCR. Altogether about 140,000 clones are present, roughly four fifths being singletons, with the ten largest covering roughly 1.4%. The sample was peripheral blood. The receptors originated from a human donor in a cohort sampled during active COVID-19. CDR3s include the opening cysteine and the closing phenylalanine or tryptophan. Fields, in order: clone size, V gene, D gene, J gene, CDR3 protein, CDR3 DNA. D genes are given only for firm matches. Clone sizes are given selectively: once, few, many, or a class where the clone is expanded.

-	TRBV10-2	TRBD1	TRBJ1-4	CASSGGQDNEKLFF	TGCGCCAGCAGTGGGGGACAGGATAATGAAAAACTGTTTTTT
-	TRBV9	-	TRBJ2-3	CASSPPPAGADTQYF	TGTGCCAGCAGCCCCCCTCCCGCAGGGGCAGATACGCAGTATTTT
-	TRBV21-1	-	TRBJ2-2	CASSYRDRGTGELFF	TGTGCCAGCAGCTACCGGGACAGGGGGACCGGGGAGCTGTTTTTT
-	TRBV19	-	TRBJ2-7	CASSEQGYEQYF	TGTGCCAGTAGTGAACAGGGATACGAGCAGTACTTC
-	TRBV2	-	TRBJ1-1	CASGIQGVSKRAFF	TGTGCCAGCGGAATACAGGGCGTTAGCAAAAGAGCTTTCTTT
-	TRBV5-6	-	TRBJ1-5	CASSLSQNQPQHF	TGTGCCAGCAGCTTATCCCAGAATCAGCCCCAGCATTTT
-	TRBV29-1	-	TRBJ2-2	CSRHEVAENTGELFF	TGCAGCCGTCACGAAGTAGCGGAGAACACCGGGGAGCTGTTTTTT
-	TRBV9	TRBD2	TRBJ2-1	CASSAGLAGGVEQFF	TGTGCCAGCAGCGCGGGCTTAGCGGGAGGGGTTGAGCAGTTCTTC
once	TRBV27	TRBD2	TRBJ2-7	CASRVPKREGEQYF	TGTGCCAGCAGGGTCCCCAAGCGGGAAGGAGAGCAGTACTTC
-	TRBV6-5	TRBD1	TRBJ2-2	CASTSDRGSTGELFF	TGTGCCAGCACTTCGGACAGGGGGAGCACCGGGGAGCTGTTTTTT
-	TRBV28	TRBD1	TRBJ1-5	CASTTGINQPQHF	TGTGCCAGCACGACAGGGATCAATCAGCCCCAGCATTTT
-	TRBV9	TRBD2	TRBJ2-2	CASSAGTSGTGELFF	TGTGCCAGCAGCGCCGGGACTAGCGGGACCGGGGAGCTGTTTTTT
-	TRBV7-2	-	TRBJ1-4	CASSLQATNEKLFF	TGTGCCAGCAGCTTACAGGCAACTAATGAAAAACTGTTTTTT
-	TRBV6-2/TRBV6-3	TRBD2	TRBJ2-7	CASSTRASGGHYEQYF	TGTGCCAGCAGTACCCGGGCTAGCGGGGGACACTACGAGCAGTACTTC
once	TRBV4-3	TRBD1	TRBJ1-1	CASSHLDRAREAFF	TGCGCCAGCAGCCATTTAGACAGGGCGCGTGAAGCTTTCTTT
-	TRBV28	-	TRBJ1-5	CASSPPNQPQHF	TGTGCCAGCAGTCCCCCAAATCAGCCCCAGCATTTT